Following are 6 T cell receptor beta chains from one sample sequenced in a study of shared T cell receptors in the human thymus. Assay used: immunoSEQ multiplex PCR; TCRdb lists only in-frame clones, some missing. The sample carries hundreds of thousands of clones, around 87% recorded once. These records were also assigned to another study, of human thymus T cells.

Sequencing used thymocytes. These receptors came from a boy in the first two years of life with a congenital heart defect.

The gene calls are TRBV27 and TRBJ2-1; TRBD2 aligns across 8 bases. Per the germline V gene, CDR1 is MNHEY and CDR2 is SMNVEV (reference sequence). V shed 6 bases, J shed 4 bases, and the junction held 23 bases outside the gene matches. This CDR3 has 20 amino acids. This CDR3 reads CASSPKWGLLAEVGYNEQFF. CDR3 DNA sequence: TGTGCCAGCAGCCCAAAGTGGGGGTTACTAGCGGAAGTAGGTTACAATGAGCAGTTCTTC.

This rearrangement joins TRBV28 to TRBJ2-3; 9 bases align to TRBD1. The CDR3 totals 17 residues. Trimming cost V 6 bases and J 4 bases; bases outside gene matches: 14. The V gene's germline CDR1 is MDHEN and CDR2 SYDVKM. CDR3 nucleotide sequence: TGTGCCAGCAGCCCACCTCGGGACAGGGAGGGGGCAGATACGCAGTATTTT. Translation gives CASSPPRDREGADTQYF.

CDR3 loop: CASSSGTGASGNTIYF. The CDR3 DNA is TGCGCCAGCAGTTCCGGGACAGGAGCCTCTGGAAACACCATATATTTT. The chain links TRBV10-1 to TRBJ1-3; TRBD1 aligns across 8 bases. Germline-derived CDR1 and CDR2 are WNHNN and SYGVQD (reference sequence). V shed 5 bases and J 0 bases; nucleotides not matched to a gene: 6. The length of the CDR3 is 16 residues.

The chain has TRBV7-2 and TRBJ2-1; 7 bases agree with TRBD2. V shed 2 bases, J shed 11 bases, and the junction held 9 bases outside the gene matches. CDR3 length: 14 amino acids. Per the germline V gene, CDR1 is SGHTA and CDR2 is FQGNSA. The CDR3 loop is CASSLTGLVIQQFF. In nucleotides, the CDR3 is TGTGCCAGCAGCTTAACAGGACTAGTCATACAGCAGTTCTTC.

This clone was seen once. In DNA, the CDR3 is TGTGCCACCAAGGCGAGGTATAGCAATCAGCCCCAGCATTTT. As protein: CATKARYSNQPQHF. This rearrangement joins TRBV6-5 to TRBJ1-5; D is ambiguous. The V end was cut by 10 bases, the J end by 0 bases, with 13 bases between. Looked up from germline, CDR1 is MNHEY and CDR2 is SVGAGI. This CDR3 contains 14 residues.

The J gene is TRBJ1-2, the V gene TRBV5-6, with 9 bases identical to TRBD1. After removal of 2 bases from V and 7 bases from J, the junction contained 6 bases not matched to a gene. The CDR3 length is 14 residues. CDR1 is SGHDT, CDR2 YYEEEE, per germline. In nucleotides, the CDR3 is TGTGCCAGCAGCTTTACAGGGGGCTGGTCTGGCTACACCTTC. Protein: CASSFTGGWSGYTF.